What follows are 27 T cell receptor beta chains derived from one specimen sequenced in a study of CXCR3-negative and CXCR3-positive naive CD8 T cells. Whole-study findings and limits: For CXCR3-positive naive cells, TRB CDR3s were more hydrophobic than those of CXCR3-negative naive cells.

The antigens for these receptors are not known. The authors made the TRB cDNA libraries by 5' RACE using UMI labels. One entry per CDR3 protein, without DNA, is what TCRdb gives after re-calling the 5' RACE reads. This table holds around 88,000 distinct CDR3 sequences. Input material: naive CXCR3+ CD8+ T cells from blood. Subset noted: CD45RO-CCR7+CD27+CD95- naive CD8+ T cells expressing CXCR3 (TNR3+). These receptors were collected from a human donor in good health. Some clones in this sample may be carry-over from other donors' samples.

This chain connects TRBV29-1 to TRBJ2-1; the D gene TCRdb calls, TRBD1, cannot be checked with no DNA. The CDR3 length is 16 residues. Germline values: CDR1 SQVTM, CDR2 ANQGSEA. This CDR3 reads CSVEDHLTGVSDEQFF.

The chain recombines TRBV21-1 with TRBJ2-4. TRBV21-1 is noted as a pseudogene. There are 17 residues in the CDR3. The CDR3 protein is CASSKNIRFSAKNIQYF.

V is TRBV7-2 and J is TRBJ1-1. Germline values: CDR1 SGHTA, CDR2 FQGNSA. CDR3 length: 12 residues. The CDR3 spells CASSLGYTEAFF.

The chain has TRBV23-1 and TRBJ2-3; TCRdb outputs TRBD2, but without DNA this stays unchecked. TRBV23-1 falls under the ORF class, with uncertain function. CDR3 length: 16 residues. CDR3 loop: CASSQLTSGKHSSQYF.

The chain carries TRBV2 and TRBJ1-6; as DNA is missing, the TRBD1 call by TCRdb cannot be tested. Germline V gene sequence: CDR1 SNHLY, CDR2 FYNNEI. This CDR3 is built from 15 residues. Here the CDR3 reads CASRDRGPYNSPLHF. The whole variable domain, filled in from reference TRBV2 and TRBJ1-6, reads EPEVTQTPSHQVTQMGQEVILRCVPISNHLYFYWYRQILGQKVEFLVSFYNNEISEKSEIFDDQFSVERPDGSNFTLKIRSTKLEDSAMYFCASRDRGPYNSPLHFGNGTRLTVT.

The rearrangement links TRBV20-1 to TRBJ2-1; checking the TCRdb D call of TRBD1 is not possible without DNA. CDR3 length: 16 residues. Germline-derived CDR1 and CDR2 are DFQATT and SNEGSKA (reference sequence). CDR3 loop: CSARNRGLRSYNEQFF.

The chain employs TRBV27 and TRBJ2-7; there is no DNA to check the TCRdb D call of TRBD2. Germline assignment: CDR1 MNHEY and CDR2 SMNVEV (reference sequence). This CDR3 spans 14 amino acids. CDR3 amino acids: CASSTLDSSYEQYF.

The rearrangement uses TRBV9 and TRBJ1-4. Germline V gene data show CDR1 as SGDLS and CDR2 as YYNGEE. The CDR3 consists of 17 residues. The CDR3 protein is CASSAPPPGQACEKLFF. The full variable domain, with the rest looked up from reference TRBV9 and TRBJ1-4, is DSGVTQTPKHLITATGQRVTLRCSPRSGDLSVYWYQQSLDQGLQFLIQYYNGEERAKGNILERFSAQQFPDLHSELNLSSLELGDSALYFCASSAPPPGQACEKLFFGSGTQLSVL.

This chain joins TRBV29-1 and TRBJ2-1; the TRBD2 assignment by TCRdb is unverifiable without DNA. Per the germline V gene, CDR1 is SQVTM and CDR2 is ANQGSEA. There are 11 residues in the CDR3. The CDR3 loop is CSAGTRDEQFF.

The rearrangement links TRBV12-3 or TRBV12-4 to TRBJ1-5; TCRdb selects TRBD1, and the lack of DNA leaves this call unchecked. The CDR3 totals 12 residues. CDR3 protein: CASKTGMQPQHF.

The chain uses TRBV25-1 and TRBJ2-5; the TCRdb call, TRBD1, lacks DNA for checking. CDR3 length equals 16 residues. CDR1 and CDR2 from the germline V gene are MGHDK and SYGVNS. The CDR3 region is CASSDWTGGFGETQYF.

CDR3 sequence: CASRPPRTSTDTQYF. V and J are TRBV7-9 and TRBJ2-3. The CDR3 is 15 residues long. The germline gives CDR1 SEHNR, CDR2 FQNEAQ (reference sequence). Combining the CDR3 with reference TRBV7-9 and TRBJ2-3 gives the whole variable domain DTGVSQNPRHKITKRGQNVTFRCDPISEHNRLYWYRQTLGQGPEFLTYFQNEAQLEKSRLLSDRFSAERPKGSFSTLEIQRTEQGDSAMYLCASRPPRTSTDTQYFGPGTRLTVL.

J is TRBJ1-3 and V is TRBV7-9; TCRdb's assignment of TRBD1 cannot be checked, as there is no DNA. Germline CDR1 reads SEHNR; CDR2 reads FQNEAQ (reference sequence). The CDR3 is 13 residues long. This CDR3 reads CALQGGSGNTIYF. Drawing the rest from reference TRBV7-9 and TRBJ1-3, the complete variable domain is DTGVSQNPRHKITKRGQNVTFRCDPISEHNRLYWYRQTLGQGPEFLTYFQNEAQLEKSRLLSDRFSAERPKGSFSTLEIQRTEQGDSAMYLCALQGGSGNTIYFGEGSWLTVV.

The chain's CDR3 is CASSLVSDYNEQFF. This chain connects TRBV5-6 to TRBJ2-1. This CDR3 spans 14 amino acids. CDR1 SGHDT and CDR2 YYEEEE come from the germline V gene.

The chain recombines TRBV14 with TRBJ2-1. The CDR3 is 13 amino acids. CDR1 is SGHDN and CDR2 is FVKESK in the germline V gene. The chain's CDR3 is CASSLALYNEQFF.

The J gene is TRBJ2-7, the V gene TRBV13; with no DNA, the TCRdb D assignment of TRBD1 cannot be verified. The CDR3 is 13 amino acids. Germline-derived CDR1 and CDR2 are PRHDT and FYEKMQ (reference sequence). The CDR3: CASSKDSNYEQYF.

The rearrangement joins TRBV7-6 to TRBJ2-2; checking the TCRdb D call of TRBD1 is not possible without DNA. The CDR3 runs 13 residues. CDR1 SGHVS and CDR2 FNYEAQ come from the germline V gene. CDR3 loop: CASSPPGAGELFF.

The rearrangement links TRBV6-2 or TRBV6-3 to TRBJ2-2; there is no DNA to check the TCRdb D call of TRBD2. The CDR3 extends over 18 amino acids. Germline values: CDR1 MNHEY, CDR2 SVGEGT. CDR3 region: CASSYTLLAGGPLGELFF.

CDR3 in amino acids: CASSLELVSGGLAGAGELFF. V usage is TRBV7-8 and J usage is TRBJ2-2; TCRdb's D gene call, TRBD2, goes unchecked for lack of DNA. The CDR3 length is 20 residues. The germline CDR1 and CDR2 sequences are SGHVS and FQNEAQ.

J is TRBJ2-1 and V is TRBV12-3 or TRBV12-4; TCRdb lists TRBD1, though no DNA is available to test this call. The CDR3 has 14 amino acids. CDR3: CASSLVTGGNEQFF.

The rearrangement joins TRBV5-1 to TRBJ2-7; checking the TCRdb D call of TRBD1 is not possible without DNA. Germline values: CDR1 SGHRS, CDR2 YFSETQ. The CDR3 runs 14 residues. CDR3 region: CASSGTGISDEQYF.

The chain uses TRBV7-7 and TRBJ1-5. Germline CDR1 is SSHAT and CDR2 is FNYEAQ (reference sequence). The CDR3 consists of 13 residues. The CDR3 sequence is CASSSEAGQPQHF.

This chain uses TRBV7-6 with TRBJ2-7; TCRdb reports TRBD1, a call that lacks DNA to check it against. The CDR3 has 15 amino acids. Germline V CDR1 and CDR2: SGHVS, FNYEAQ. The CDR3 here is CASSSPGQGLDEQYF.

Here the CDR3 reads CASSHSRDRGSSYEQYF. The chain carries TRBV7-8 and TRBJ2-7; TCRdb proposes TRBD1, but this gene call is untestable without DNA. Germline V lookup: CDR1 SGHVS, CDR2 FQNEAQ. The CDR3 is made up of 17 amino acids.

The chain has TRBV7-2 and TRBJ2-7. Germline V gene data show CDR1 as SGHTA and CDR2 as FQGNSA. The CDR3 is 13 residues long. The CDR3 is CASSPYGSYEQYF.

The chain links TRBV19 to TRBJ2-7. The CDR3 spans 14 residues. Germline lookup yields CDR1 LNHDA and CDR2 SQIVND (reference sequence). The CDR3 protein is CASSTAGQSWEQYF.

CDR3 in amino acids: CSARDVTERNSNQPQHF. The J gene is TRBJ1-5, the V gene TRBV20-1. Germline V gene data show CDR1 as DFQATT and CDR2 as SNEGSKA (reference sequence). The CDR3 runs to 17 residues.